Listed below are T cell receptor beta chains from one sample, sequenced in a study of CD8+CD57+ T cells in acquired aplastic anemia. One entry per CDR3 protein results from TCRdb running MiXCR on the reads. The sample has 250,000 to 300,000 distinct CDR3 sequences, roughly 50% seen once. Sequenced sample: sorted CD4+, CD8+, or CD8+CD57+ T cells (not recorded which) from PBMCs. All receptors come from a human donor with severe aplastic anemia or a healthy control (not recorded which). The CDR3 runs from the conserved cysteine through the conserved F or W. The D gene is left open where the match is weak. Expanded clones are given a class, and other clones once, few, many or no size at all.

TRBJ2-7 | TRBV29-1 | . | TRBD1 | CSVEGGTGYEQYF | TGCAGCGTTGAAGGGGGGACAGGATACGAGCAGTACTTC
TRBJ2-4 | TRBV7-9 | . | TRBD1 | CASSPGQGLAKNIQYF | TGTGCCAGCAGCCCAGGACAGGGTTTAGCCAAAAACATTCAGTACTTC
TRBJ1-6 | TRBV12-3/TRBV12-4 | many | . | CASSSLPVSPLHF | TGTGCCAGCAGTTCCCTTCCGGTTTCACCCCTCCACTTT
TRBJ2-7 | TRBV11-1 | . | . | CASSLKGPYEQYF | TGTGCCAGCAGCTTAAAGGGTCCCTACGAGCAGTACTTC
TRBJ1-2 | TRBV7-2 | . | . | CASSPDREGYTF | TGTGCCAGCAGCCCGGACAGAGAAGGCTACACCTTC
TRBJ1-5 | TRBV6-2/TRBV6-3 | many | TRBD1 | CASSYWDRSDYYSNQPQHF | TGTGCCAGCAGTTATTGGGACAGGTCCGACTACTATAGCAATCAGCCCCAGCATTTT
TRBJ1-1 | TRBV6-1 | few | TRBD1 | CASSVGQVAFF | TGTGCCAGCAGTGTCGGACAGGTAGCTTTCTTT
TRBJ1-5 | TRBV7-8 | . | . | CASSLGQYRAYEHF | TGTGCCAGCAGCTTAGGACAGTATCGAGCCTACGAGCATTTT
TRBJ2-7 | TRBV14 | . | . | CASSQGWVPYEQYF | TGTGCCAGCAGCCAAGGCTGGGTCCCCTACGAGCAGTACTTC
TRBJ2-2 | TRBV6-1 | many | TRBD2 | CASGRERGGNTGELFF | TGTGCCAGCGGAAGGGAGCGGGGGGGGAACACCGGGGAGCTGTTTTTT
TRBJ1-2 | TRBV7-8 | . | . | CASSLSLQGSSGYTF | TGTGCCAGCAGCTTAAGTTTGCAGGGGTCTAGTGGCTACACCTTC
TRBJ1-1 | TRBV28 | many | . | CASRVQINTEAFF | TGTGCCAGCAGGGTACAGATCAACACTGAAGCTTTCTTT
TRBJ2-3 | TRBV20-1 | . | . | CSARGPIRTDTQYF | TGCTCCGCACGGGGGCCTATAAGGACAGATACGCAGTATTTT
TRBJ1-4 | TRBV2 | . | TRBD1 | CASRDRGRSEKLFF | TGTGCCAGCAGGGACAGGGGGCGGAGTGAAAAACTGTTTTTT
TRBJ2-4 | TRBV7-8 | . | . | CASSLARAEQLGNIQYF | TGTGCCAGCAGCTTAGCGAGAGCAGAGCAACTTGGAAACATTCAGTACTTC
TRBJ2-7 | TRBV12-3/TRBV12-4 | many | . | CASSPGADYEQYF | TGTGCCAGCAGTCCCGGCGCTGACTACGAGCAGTACTTC
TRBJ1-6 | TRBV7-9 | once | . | CASGTSSYNSPLHF | TGTGCCAGCGGCACGAGCTCCTATAATTCACCCCTCCACTTT
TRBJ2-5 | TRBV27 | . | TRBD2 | CASSALRLAKPQETQYF | TGTGCCAGCAGCGCCCTAAGACTAGCGAAGCCCCAAGAGACCCAGTACTTC
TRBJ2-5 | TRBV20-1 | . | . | CSARSDPLPQYF | TGCAGTGCTAGGTCGGACCCGTTGCCCCAGTACTTC
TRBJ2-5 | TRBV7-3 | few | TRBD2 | CASSSLAGGDETQYF | TGTGCCAGCAGCTCGTTAGCGGGGGGGGATGAGACCCAGTACTTC
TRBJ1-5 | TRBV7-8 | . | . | CASSLLGTPNQPQHF | TGTGCCAGCAGCTTATTGGGGACACCAAATCAGCCCCAGCATTTT
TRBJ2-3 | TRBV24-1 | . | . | CATSDPASTDTQYF | TGTGCCACCAGTGATCCCGCTAGCACAGATACGCAGTATTTT
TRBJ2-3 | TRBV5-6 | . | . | CASILSSSPTDTQYF | TGTGCCAGCATCCTATCGTCTTCCCCCACAGATACGCAGTATTTT
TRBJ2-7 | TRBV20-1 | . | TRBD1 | CSAEGVDRLGRYF | TGCAGTGCCGAGGGGGTGGACAGGTTGGGGAGGTACTTC
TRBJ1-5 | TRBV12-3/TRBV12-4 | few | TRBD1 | CASAATPGTGVGNQPQHF | TGTGCCAGCGCCGCCACTCCCGGGACAGGAGTCGGAAATCAGCCCCAGCATTTT
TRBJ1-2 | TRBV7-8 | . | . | CASSLALRQDYGYTF | TGTGCCAGCAGCTTAGCGTTAAGACAGGACTATGGCTACACCTTC
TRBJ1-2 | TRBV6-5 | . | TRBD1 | CASSNVQGATANYGYTF | TGTGCCAGCAGTAACGTACAGGGGGCGACAGCTAACTATGGCTACACCTTC
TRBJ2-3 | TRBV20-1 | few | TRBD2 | CSASYLAGDTQYF | TGCAGTGCTAGTTACCTAGCGGGGGATACGCAGTATTTT
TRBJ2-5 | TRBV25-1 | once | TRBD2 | CASSGLAGLETQYF | TGTGCCAGCAGTGGGCTAGCGGGACTAGAGACCCAGTACTTC